Below, 19 T cell receptor beta chains from the same sample are listed, as sequenced in a study of PD-1 blockade in mismatch repair-deficient tumors. Profiled with immunoSEQ multiplex PCR; TCRdb holds only in-frame clones, not every one. The table has approximately 100,000 clones, 70% to 85% seen once. The sample here was peripheral blood, taken roughly 35 weeks after starting pembrolizumab. Receptors originate from an adult with mismatch repair-deficient cancer.

The genes are TRBV5-6 and TRBJ2-7; 9 bases align to TRBD1. The CDR3 covers 15 residues. In germline, CDR1 is SGHDT, CDR2 YYEEEE. With 1 base clipped from V and 7 bases from J, the junction kept 9 bases outside the gene matches. The CDR3 sequence is CASSLLGQGQVEQYF. CDR3 DNA: TGTGCCAGCAGCTTGCTGGGACAGGGTCAGGTGGAGCAGTACTTC.

The rearrangement joins TRBV6-1 to TRBJ2-3; no firm D call. Germline assignment: CDR1 MNHNS and CDR2 SASEGT. This CDR3 is built from 16 residues. The V end lost 2 bases, the J end lost 0 bases, and 12 bases lay between the germline ends. The CDR3: CASSESWGGSTDTQYF. The CDR3 DNA follows: TGTGCCAGCAGTGAATCATGGGGTGGCAGCACAGATACGCAGTATTTT.

The chain employs TRBV15 and TRBJ1-3; possible D gene TRBD1, 5 bases. In germline, CDR1 is LNHNV, CDR2 YYDKDF (reference sequence). Trimming shortened V by 0 bases and J by 4 bases, and 13 bases separated the two germline ends. CDR3 length equals 16 residues. The CDR3 coding sequence is TGTGCCACCAGCAGAGATAAGATCGCAGGGGGAAACACCATATATTTT. Its translation is CATSRDKIAGGNTIYF.

The CDR3 nucleotides are TGTGCCTGGACTGGGGGGAAAGGCCCTGAAGCTTTCTTT. As protein: CAWTGGKGPEAFF. The gene calls are TRBV30 and TRBJ1-1; the D gene is possibly TRBD1 (5 bases). V gave up 4 bases and J gave up 6 bases, with 15 bases separating them. The CDR3 spans 13 residues. In germline, CDR1 is GTSNPN, CDR2 SVGIG (reference sequence).

V and J are TRBV25-1 and TRBJ2-7; 11 bases are a match to TRBD2. There are 15 residues in the CDR3. In germline, CDR1 is MGHDK, CDR2 SYGVNS. Trimming at V came to 6 bases and at J to 3 bases, leaving 7 bases not matched to a gene. Here the CDR3 reads CASSPTSGTLYEQYF. The CDR3 nucleotides are TGTGCCAGCAGCCCGACTAGCGGGACCCTCTACGAGCAGTACTTC.

In this sample, this clone turned up once. The chain recombines TRBV6-6 with TRBJ2-5; tentatively, D is TRBD1 (6 bases). V was shortened by 11 bases and J by 1 base, with 17 bases between the two germline ends. CDR3 size: 14 residues. Germline CDR1 MNHNY, CDR2 SVGAGI (reference sequence). In DNA form, the CDR3 reads TGTGCCGCCCTTACAGGGTTTCTCCAAGAGACCCAGTACTTC. Its translation is CAALTGFLQETQYF.

This chain joins TRBV28 and TRBJ2-2, with D unresolved. This CDR3 region has 13 residues. The germline CDR1 and CDR2 sequences are MDHEN and SYDVKM. V lost 5 bases, J lost 5 bases, and 9 bases lay in between. CDR3 nucleotides: TGTGCCAGCAGTGATAGGAGAACCGGGGAGCTGTTTTTT. Protein product: CASSDRRTGELFF.

CDR3 sequence (DNA): TGTGCCAGCAGCTTAGGGCCAGAGACCCAGTACTTC. Its protein product is CASSLGPETQYF. The chain employs TRBV7-8 and TRBJ2-5; D is ambiguous. Germline V lookup: CDR1 SGHVS, CDR2 FQNEAQ. Deletions cut 1 base from V and 4 bases from J, with 4 bases between. This CDR3 has 12 amino acids. Combining the CDR3 with reference TRBV7-8 and TRBJ2-5 gives the whole variable domain GAGVSQSPRYKVAKRGQDVALRCDPISGHVSLFWYQQALGQGPEFLTYFQNEAQLDKSGLPSDRFFAERPEGSVSTLKIQRTQQEDSAVYLCASSLGPETQYFGPGTRLLVL.

V gene TRBV20-1 combines with J gene TRBJ2-6; no reliable D call. The CDR3 has 11 amino acids. Germline V gene lookup returns CDR1 DFQATT and CDR2 SNEGSKA (reference sequence). Between the trimmed V and J ends, which lost 3 bases and 4 bases, there was a span of 1 base. CDR3 DNA: TGCAGTGCTAGGGGGGCCAACGTCCTGACTTTC. The encoded protein is CSARGANVLTF.

This clone was picked up a small number of times. This rearrangement joins TRBV29-1 to TRBJ1-3; maybe TRBD1 (6 bases). Looked up from germline, CDR1 is SQVTM and CDR2 is ANQGSEA. V lost 7 bases and J lost 0, with 10 bases in between. The CDR3 contains 13 residues. The CDR3 here is CSGWTDSGNTIYF. CDR3 in DNA: TGCAGCGGTTGGACAGACTCTGGAAACACCATATATTTT. Full variable domain (rest looked up from reference TRBV29-1 and TRBJ1-3): SAVISQKPSRDICQRGTSLTIQCQVDSQVTMMFWYRQQPGQSLTLIATANQGSEATYESGFVIDKFPISRPNLTFSTLTVSNMSPEDSSIYLCSGWTDSGNTIYFGEGSWLTVV.

This sequence joins TRBV7-3 and TRBJ1-1, with 12 nucleotides matching TRBD1. The CDR3 length is 16 residues. The germline V gene has CDR1 SGHTA and CDR2 FQGTGA. Unmatched junction bases numbered 8, after V lost 5 bases and J lost 4 bases. The CDR3 DNA follows: TGTGCCAGCAGCGTCGGGACAGGGGGCTTTGGCACTGAAGCTTTCTTT. It codes for CASSVGTGGFGTEAFF.

The chain recombines TRBV23-1 with TRBJ2-7; 7 nucleotides agree with TRBD2. TRBV23-1 carries the ORF label, with uncertain function. The CDR3 covers 13 residues. V shed 6 bases, J shed 2 bases, and the junction held 4 bases outside the gene matches. CDR3 sequence: CASSPRGAYEQYF. The CDR3 region has the DNA TGCGCCAGCAGCCCACGGGGGGCCTACGAGCAGTACTTC.

This clone was picked up a small number of times. The chain couples TRBV27 to TRBJ1-4; weak D call: TRBD1 (5 bases). The germline CDR1 and CDR2 sequences are MNHEY and SMNVEV (reference sequence). The V and J ends lost 4 bases and 8 bases respectively, with 14 bases between them. This CDR3 has 14 amino acids. The chain's CDR3 is CASSSGQGREKLFF. In DNA, the CDR3 is TGTGCCAGCAGTTCCGGGCAGGGTCGCGAAAAACTGTTTTTT.

The genes are TRBV5-1 and TRBJ2-3; 10 positions match TRBD2. Germline V gives CDR1 SGHRS, CDR2 YFSETQ. The CDR3 is 17 amino acids. The V segment lost 0 bases and the J segment 3 bases; nucleotides outside the gene matches: 7. The CDR3 bases are TGCGCCAGCAGCTTGGAGGCTAGCGGGAGAAGAACAGATACGCAGTATTTT. This encodes CASSLEASGRRTDTQYF.

This CDR3 reads CASSQVTRTEREETQYF. The CDR3 DNA is TGTGCCAGCAGCCAAGTCACAAGGACAGAGAGAGAAGAGACCCAGTACTTC. The chain combines TRBV4-2 with TRBJ2-5; the D gene is possibly TRBD1 (6 bases). The ends were cut back, 1 base at V and 3 bases at J, with 18 bases in the middle. The CDR3 runs to 17 residues. Germline V gene lookup returns CDR1 LGHNA and CDR2 YNFKEQ.

This sequence joins TRBV5-1 and TRBJ1-5; 10 bases fit TRBD1. CDR3 size: 14 residues. The trim removed 7 bases at V and 6 bases at J, leaving 7 bases unmatched. The germline gives CDR1 SGHRS, CDR2 YFSETQ. The CDR3 loop reads CASGTGEGGQPQHF. The CDR3 coding sequence is TGCGCCAGCGGGACAGGGGAAGGGGGTCAGCCCCAGCATTTT.

A few counts support this clone. The rearrangement links TRBV9 to TRBJ2-1; D might be TRBD2 (5 bases). Germline V lookup: CDR1 SGDLS, CDR2 YYNGEE. Deletions cut 1 base from V and 4 bases from J, with 18 bases between. CDR3 length: 17 residues. CDR3 sequence (DNA): TGTGCCAGCAGCGTAACGGAGGTGGGTTTCTTATACAATGAGCAGTTCTTC. Amino acid sequence: CASSVTEVGFLYNEQFF.

The chain employs TRBV18 and TRBJ1-1; no definite D call. This CDR3 has 14 residues. Germline CDR1 reads KGHSH; CDR2 reads LQKENI. V dropped 6 bases and J dropped 3 bases, with 14 bases sitting between them. CDR3 protein: CASSLDRGYTEAFF. CDR3 in DNA: TGTGCCAGCTCCCTGGATCGGGGTTACACTGAAGCTTTCTTT.

The genes are TRBV7-9 and TRBJ1-4, with 9 bases that match TRBD1. The length of the CDR3 is 12 residues. CDR1 and CDR2 (germline): SEHNR, FQNEAQ (reference sequence). The trim removed 4 bases at V and 12 bases at J, leaving 3 bases unmatched. The CDR3 DNA reads TGTGCCAGCAGCTCGGGACAGGGCGAACTGTTTTTT. Encoded protein: CASSSGQGELFF.